The T cell receptor beta chain under discussion was sequenced for a study of identifying expanded T cells in peripheral blood. No infections or other immune events were documented during collection. Concerning this clone itself: Its antigen remains unidentified.

Study-level findings and limits: Over approximately two and four weeks, about 16 and 19 clones changed, versus approximately 1.1 between replicates. Variance in clone template counts between approximately two-week samples significantly increased with total template count across all healthy donors.

Libraries were prepared by immunoSEQ multiplex PCR; TCRdb keeps only in-frame clonotypes and omits some of them. The repertoire holds about 100,000 clones, with roughly 90% as singletons. The clonotype comes from a person aged 18 to 75 in good health. Sequenced input: blood.

The CDR3 sequence: CASSSPGHTDTQYF. CDR3 nucleotide sequence: TGTGCCAGCAGTTCACCGGGACACACAGATACGCAGTATTTT. J is TRBJ2-3 and V is TRBV28; D might be TRBD1 (6 bases). V shed 4 bases and J shed 2 bases, with 10 bases lying between them. The CDR3 is 14 residues long. Per the germline V gene, CDR1 is MDHEN and CDR2 is SYDVKM.